Listed below are T cell receptor beta chains from one sample, sequenced in a study of tumor-infiltrating lymphocytes in primary liver carcinoma. TCRdb called the multiplex PCR reads again in MiXCR, with one record for every CDR3 protein. The profile shows tens of thousands of distinct CDR3 sequences, approximately 62% of them singletons. The sample comprised tumor-adjacent normal liver tissue. Receptors originate from a man aged 35 to 55 with primary liver carcinoma and hepatitis B virus infection. Each CDR3 is given with its conserved first and last residue. The order of the fields is V gene, CDR3 protein.

TRBV10-3	CATESGTRANTGELFF
TRBV6-5	CAIRRDGPNHGYTF
TRBV4-2	CASSQNSCGGSTDTQYF
TRBV5-6	CANSLLFYEQYF
TRBV4-1	CANSQGARNEKLFF
TRBV7-8	CASKSDFGGTYNEQFF
TRBV6-5	CASSALLAGLIYEQYF
TRBV11-2	CASSLESSGDTGELFF
TRBV7-8	CASGPGGPTGELFF
TRBV11-2	CASSLVTSWGTGELFF
TRBV7-9	CASSNRATEAFF
TRBV29-1	CSIVGTGSNEQFF
TRBV24-1	CTTRGDTEAKNIRYF
TRBV7-9	CASGLGGSSNQPQHF
TRBV29-1	CSVGLVGGFYNEQFF
TRBV5-1	CASSQTGGEQGTQYF
TRBV12-3/TRBV12-4	CASSLKSAQAFF
TRBV4-2	CASIQGPKGNYEQYF
TRBV14	CASSSYGEQCF
TRBV7-9	CASTDSSSGANVMTF
TRBV30	CAWSVGPYEQYF
TRBV5-5	CASSLWAGGYTEAFF
TRBV30	CAWSYGENQPQHF
TRBV4-1	CASSQGWTGGDEQYF
TRBV5-1	CASSSGLKYEQYF
TRBV29-1	CCVAKGTGELFF
TRBV19	CASSISNSNQPQHF
TRBV4-2	CASSQAASGVSYDEYF
TRBV6-1	CASSESLVYQPQHF
TRBV5-1	CASSLHHRTNNGELFF
TRBV6-2/TRBV6-3	CASSYRSGGIQPQHF
TRBV6-2/TRBV6-3	CAGSYGGQGPYNEQFF
TRBV5-6	CTSSSGAGVTGDLFF